Listed below are T cell receptor beta chains from one sample, sequenced in a study of human T cells and chemical hapten exposure. TCRdb re-called the RACE reads through MiXCR, storing one row per CDR3 protein. The sample yields 300,000 to 400,000 distinct CDR3 sequences, approximately 5% seen once. The source was whole blood, collected in connection with sensitization to the hapten diphenylcyclopropenone (DPC). These receptors were collected from a woman aged 50 to 65 with alopecia areata. Some clones in this sample may be carry-over from other donors' samples. Both conserved end residues are part of each CDR3. The order of the fields is clone size, D gene, J gene, V gene, CDR3 protein, CDR3 DNA. The D gene is left open where the match is weak. Clone size is given for some rows only: seen once, a few or many times, or a class if the clone is expanded.

few | TRBD2 | TRBJ2-3 | TRBV10-3 | CAISVLGGPTDTQYF | TGTGCCATCAGTGTATTGGGAGGGCCAACAGATACGCAGTATTTT
many | NA | TRBJ1-2 | TRBV6-2/TRBV6-3 | CASTFSTGPYGYTF | TGTGCCAGCACCTTCTCGACAGGACCCTATGGCTACACCTTC
many | NA | TRBJ1-2 | TRBV12-3/TRBV12-4 | CASSFGSYGYTF | TGTGCCAGCAGTTTCGGCAGCTATGGCTACACCTTC
many | NA | TRBJ2-1 | TRBV4-3 | CASSQGGVRGNEQFF | TGCGCCAGCAGCCAGGGCGGGGTGAGGGGCAATGAGCAGTTCTTC
many | TRBD2 | TRBJ2-3 | TRBV3-1 | CASSLPSGGPTDTQYF | TGTGCCAGCAGCCTCCCTAGCGGGGGGCCCACAGATACGCAGTATTTT
many | NA | TRBJ1-5 | TRBV12-3/TRBV12-4 | CASSPWGGNQPQHF | TGTGCCAGCAGTCCCTGGGGGGGAAATCAGCCCCAGCATTTT
few | TRBD1 | TRBJ1-1 | TRBV20-1 | CSAPGQGDTEAFF | TGCAGTGCTCCCGGACAGGGCGACACTGAAGCTTTCTTT
few | NA | TRBJ2-5 | TRBV27 | CASSQQGVQETQYF | TGTGCCAGCAGTCAACAGGGAGTACAAGAGACCCAGTACTTC
NA | TRBD2 | TRBJ2-1 | TRBV11-2 | CASSSIVLAVYNEQFF | TGTGCCAGCAGCTCGATTGTACTAGCGGTTTACAATGAGCAGTTCTTC
many | NA | TRBJ2-3 | TRBV5-1 | CASSLGLQRARGDTQYF | TGCGCCAGCAGCCTTGGACTTCAGCGGGCTAGGGGAGATACGCAGTATTTT
few | TRBD1 | TRBJ1-5 | TRBV2 | CASRPDRGQGQPQHF | TGTGCCAGCAGGCCCGACAGGGGGCAGGGTCAGCCCCAGCATTTT
many | TRBD1 | TRBJ2-7 | TRBV5-5 | CASSLGTGVFDEQYF | TGTGCCAGCAGCTTGGGGACAGGGGTCTTCGACGAGCAGTACTTC
many | TRBD1 | TRBJ1-4 | TRBV29-1 | CSVTLGQNEKLFF | TGCAGCGTCACCTTGGGACAGAATGAAAAACTGTTTTTT
few | NA | TRBJ2-1 | TRBV28 | CASSSLTGNEQFF | TGTGCCAGCAGTTCCCTCACAGGGAATGAGCAGTTCTTC
NA | TRBD2 | TRBJ2-1 | TRBV13 | CASSSPGLAGNEQFF | TGTGCCAGCAGCTCCCCGGGACTAGCGGGCAATGAGCAGTTCTTC
few | NA | TRBJ1-5 | TRBV28 | CASSFWGASQPQHF | TGTGCCAGCAGTTTCTGGGGGGCTAGTCAGCCCCAGCATTTT
NA | NA | TRBJ1-1 | TRBV24-1 | CATSEGQSTEAFF | TGTGCCACCAGTGAAGGGCAGAGCACTGAAGCTTTCTTT
few | NA | TRBJ1-2 | TRBV24-1 | CATSGVAAGYTF | TGTGCCACCAGTGGGGTCGCGGCTGGCTACACCTTC
few | NA | TRBJ1-2 | TRBV6-5 | CASSFSRDHQVDGYTF | TGTGCCAGCAGTTTCTCTAGGGACCACCAAGTAGATGGCTACACCTTC
many | NA | TRBJ2-3 | TRBV6-1 | CASSETFTDTQYF | TGTGCCAGCAGTGAAACTTTTACAGATACGCAGTATTTT
NA | TRBD1 | TRBJ1-5 | TRBV5-1 | CASSLDQGVGQPQHF | TGCGCCAGCAGCTTGGACCAGGGGGTAGGACAGCCCCAGCATTTT
many | TRBD1 | TRBJ2-3 | TRBV7-2 | CASSLVPGQGTNTQYF | TGTGCCAGCAGCTTAGTTCCGGGACAGGGGACTAATACGCAGTATTTT
NA | NA | TRBJ2-1 | TRBV20-1 | CSAPLAAGYNEQFF | TGCAGTGCTCCCTTGGCGGCGGGCTACAATGAGCAGTTCTTC
NA | NA | TRBJ2-7 | TRBV20-1 | CSARDRRSPNYEQYF | TGCAGTGCTAGAGATCGTCGGAGTCCGAACTACGAGCAGTACTTC
many | NA | TRBJ2-3 | TRBV20-1 | CSARSQGQDTQYF | TGCAGTGCTAGATCCCAGGGCCAGGATACGCAGTATTTT
many | NA | TRBJ2-5 | TRBV6-5 | CASSRTRRPQETQYF | TGTGCCAGCAGCCGGACCCGGCGGCCCCAAGAGACCCAGTACTTC
NA | NA | TRBJ1-3 | TRBV6-5 | CASSYSPGSGNTIYF | TGTGCCAGCAGTTACTCGCCAGGGAGCGGAAACACCATATATTTT
NA | TRBD1 | TRBJ2-7 | TRBV30 | CACTRDSPYEQYF | TGTGCCTGCACCCGGGACAGCCCCTACGAGCAGTACTTC
NA | NA | TRBJ1-4 | TRBV6-5 | CASSYRGSREKLFF | TGTGCCAGCAGTTACCGGGGATCGAGGGAAAAACTGTTTTTT
NA | NA | TRBJ2-7 | TRBV4-3 | CASSQVGAYEQYF | TGCGCCAGCAGCCAAGTGGGGGCCTACGAGCAGTACTTC
many | TRBD2 | TRBJ2-1 | TRBV7-6 | CASSPRLAIYNEQFF | TGTGCCAGCAGCCCCCGACTAGCGATCTACAATGAGCAGTTCTTC
few | NA | TRBJ1-2 | TRBV11-2 | CASSLGTVLNYGYTF | TGTGCCAGCAGCTTAGGGACAGTGTTAAACTATGGCTACACCTTC
few | NA | TRBJ1-5 | TRBV9 | CASSGAGEQPQHF | TGTGCCAGCAGCGGGGCAGGGGAGCAGCCCCAGCATTTT
few | NA | TRBJ1-2 | TRBV27 | CASSTGPIPYYGYTF | TGTGCCAGCAGTACCGGACCCATACCCTACTATGGCTACACCTTC
few | NA | TRBJ1-5 | TRBV19 | CASSIGTDQPQHF | TGTGCCAGTAGTATTGGGACTGATCAGCCCCAGCATTTT
few | NA | TRBJ2-5 | TRBV29-1 | CSGAGDTQYF | TGCAGCGGTGCCGGGGACACCCAGTACTTC
many | NA | TRBJ1-2 | TRBV29-1 | CSVEPGGYGYTF | TGCAGCGTTGAACCAGGCGGATATGGCTACACCTTC
many | NA | TRBJ1-5 | TRBV2 | CASSAYLLSPSNQPQHF | TGTGCCAGCAGCGCCTACCTCCTCTCCCCCAGCAATCAGCCCCAGCATTTT
many | NA | TRBJ2-1 | TRBV12-5 | CASGPQGGYNEQFF | TGTGCTAGTGGTCCCCAAGGAGGGTACAATGAGCAGTTCTTC
few | NA | TRBJ2-7 | TRBV10-3 | CAITPADGSYEQYF | TGTGCCATCACCCCGGCGGACGGGTCCTACGAGCAGTACTTC
many | TRBD2 | TRBJ2-1 | TRBV6-5 | CASSALAGVGEQFF | TGTGCCAGCAGTGCCCTAGCGGGAGTCGGTGAGCAGTTCTTC
few | TRBD1 | TRBJ1-5 | TRBV10-1 | CASSESGGRRSNQPQHF | TGCGCCAGCAGTGAGTCAGGGGGCAGGAGGAGCAATCAGCCCCAGCATTTT
many | TRBD2 | TRBJ2-2 | TRBV20-1 | CSAPVPASGRGGELFF | TGCAGTGCCCCCGTGCCTGCCAGCGGGAGAGGCGGGGAGCTGTTTTTT